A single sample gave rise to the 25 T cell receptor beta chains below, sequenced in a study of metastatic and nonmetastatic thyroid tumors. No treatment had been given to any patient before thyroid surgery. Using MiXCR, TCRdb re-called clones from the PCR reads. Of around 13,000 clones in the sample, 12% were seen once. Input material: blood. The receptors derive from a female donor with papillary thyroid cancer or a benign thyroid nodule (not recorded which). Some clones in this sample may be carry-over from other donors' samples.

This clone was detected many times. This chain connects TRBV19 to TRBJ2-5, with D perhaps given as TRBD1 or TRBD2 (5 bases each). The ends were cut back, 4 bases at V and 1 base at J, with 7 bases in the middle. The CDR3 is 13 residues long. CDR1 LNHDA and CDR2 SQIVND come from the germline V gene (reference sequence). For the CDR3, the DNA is TGTGCCAGTAGTACGGGGACCCAAGAGACCCAGTACTTC. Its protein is CASSTGTQETQYF.

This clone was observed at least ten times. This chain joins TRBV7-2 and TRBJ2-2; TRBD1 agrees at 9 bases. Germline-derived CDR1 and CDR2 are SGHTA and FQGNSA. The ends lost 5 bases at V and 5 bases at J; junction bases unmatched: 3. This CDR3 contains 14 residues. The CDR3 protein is CASSRGQGTGELFF. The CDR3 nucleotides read TGTGCCAGCAGCCGCGGACAGGGGACCGGGGAGCTGTTTTTT.

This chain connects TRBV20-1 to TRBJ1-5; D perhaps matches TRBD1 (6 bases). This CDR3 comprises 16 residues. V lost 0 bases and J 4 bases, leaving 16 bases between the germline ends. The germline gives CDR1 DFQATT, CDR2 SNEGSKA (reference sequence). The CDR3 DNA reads TGCAGTGCTAGAGATCTAAGGGAAGGACAGAATCAGCCCCAGCATTTT. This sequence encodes CSARDLREGQNQPQHF.

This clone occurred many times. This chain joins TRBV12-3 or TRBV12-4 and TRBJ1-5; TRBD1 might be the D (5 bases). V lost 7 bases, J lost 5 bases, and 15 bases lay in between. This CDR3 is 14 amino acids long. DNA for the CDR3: TGTGCCAGCAAAGGGATCAGGGTCGATCAGCCCCAGCATTTT. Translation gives CASKGIRVDQPQHF.

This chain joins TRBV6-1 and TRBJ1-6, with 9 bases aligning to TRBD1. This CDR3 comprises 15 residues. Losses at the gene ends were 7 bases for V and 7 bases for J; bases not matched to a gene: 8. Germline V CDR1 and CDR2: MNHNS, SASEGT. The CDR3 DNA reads TGTGCCAGCACCCAGGGACAGGGAGGAAATTCACCCCTCCACTTT. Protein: CASTQGQGGNSPLHF.

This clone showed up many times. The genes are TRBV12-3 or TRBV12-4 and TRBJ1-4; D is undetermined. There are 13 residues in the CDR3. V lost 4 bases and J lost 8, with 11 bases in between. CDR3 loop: CASSSRPSEKLFF. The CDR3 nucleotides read TGTGCCAGCAGTTCTCGCCCCTCGGAAAAACTGTTTTTT.

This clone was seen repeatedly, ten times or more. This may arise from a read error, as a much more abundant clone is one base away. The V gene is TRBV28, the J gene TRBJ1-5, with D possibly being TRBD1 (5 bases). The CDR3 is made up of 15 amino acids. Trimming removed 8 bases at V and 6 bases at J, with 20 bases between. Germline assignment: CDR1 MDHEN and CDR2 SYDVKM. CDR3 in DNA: TGTGCCAGCGCCGGGGCAGCCCGAGGGGTTCAGCCCCAGCATTTT. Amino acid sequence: CASAGAARGVQPQHF.

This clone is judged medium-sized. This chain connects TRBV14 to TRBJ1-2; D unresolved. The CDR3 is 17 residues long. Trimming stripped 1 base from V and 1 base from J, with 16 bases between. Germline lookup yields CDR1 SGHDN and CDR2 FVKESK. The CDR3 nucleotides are TGTGCCAGCAGCCAAGCCGTTACAGATTCCCATAACTATGGCTACACCTTC. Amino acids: CASSQAVTDSHNYGYTF.

The CDR3 is CASRSRQVYGPHTEAFF. In DNA form, the CDR3 reads TGTGCCAGTAGATCGCGGCAGGTATACGGTCCCCACACTGAAGCTTTCTTT. The chain recombines TRBV19 with TRBJ1-1, with D uncertain. Trimming cost V 6 bases and J 3 bases, with 23 bases left between them. The CDR3 is 17 residues long. From germline, CDR1 is LNHDA and CDR2 SQIVND (reference sequence).

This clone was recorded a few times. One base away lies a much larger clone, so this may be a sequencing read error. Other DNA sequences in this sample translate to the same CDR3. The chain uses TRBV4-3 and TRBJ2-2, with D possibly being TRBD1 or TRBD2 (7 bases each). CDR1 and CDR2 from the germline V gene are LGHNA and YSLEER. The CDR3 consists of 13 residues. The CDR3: CASSRYRGGELFF. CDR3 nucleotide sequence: TGCGCCAGCAGCAGATACAGGGGAGGGGAGCTGTTCTTT.

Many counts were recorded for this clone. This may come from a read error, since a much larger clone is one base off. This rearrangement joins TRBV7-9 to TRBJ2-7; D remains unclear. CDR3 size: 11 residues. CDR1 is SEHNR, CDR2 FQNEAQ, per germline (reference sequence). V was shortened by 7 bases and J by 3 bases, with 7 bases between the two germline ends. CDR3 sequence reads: CASISFYEQYF. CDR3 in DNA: TGTGCCAGCATATCTTTCTACGAGCAGTACTTC.

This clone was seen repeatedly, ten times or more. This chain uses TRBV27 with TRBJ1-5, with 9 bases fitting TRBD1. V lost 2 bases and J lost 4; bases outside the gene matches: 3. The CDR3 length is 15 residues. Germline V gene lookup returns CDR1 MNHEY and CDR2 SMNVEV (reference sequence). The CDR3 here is CASSLTQGANQPQHF. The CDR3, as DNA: TGTGCCAGCAGTTTAACACAGGGGGCGAATCAGCCCCAGCATTTT.

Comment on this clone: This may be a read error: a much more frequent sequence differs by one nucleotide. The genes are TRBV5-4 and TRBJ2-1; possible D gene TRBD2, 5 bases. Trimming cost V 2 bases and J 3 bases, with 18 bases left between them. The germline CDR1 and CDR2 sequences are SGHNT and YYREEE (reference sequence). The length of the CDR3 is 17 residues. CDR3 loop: CASSFGGGWSYYNEQFF. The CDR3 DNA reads TGTGCCAGCAGCTTCGGAGGAGGCTGGAGCTACTACAATGAGCAGTTCTTC.

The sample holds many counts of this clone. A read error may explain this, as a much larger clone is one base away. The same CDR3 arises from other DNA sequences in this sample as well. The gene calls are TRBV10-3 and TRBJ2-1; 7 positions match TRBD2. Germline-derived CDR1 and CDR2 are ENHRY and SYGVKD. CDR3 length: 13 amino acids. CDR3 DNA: TGTGCCATCAGTGAGGATGGACTAGTCGAGCAGTCCTTC. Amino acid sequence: CAISEDGLVEQSF.

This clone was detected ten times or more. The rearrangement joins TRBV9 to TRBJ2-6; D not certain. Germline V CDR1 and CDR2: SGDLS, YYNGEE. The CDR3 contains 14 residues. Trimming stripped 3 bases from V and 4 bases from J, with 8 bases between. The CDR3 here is CASSARSGANVLTF. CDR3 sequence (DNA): TGTGCCAGCAGCGCCCGGTCCGGGGCCAACGTCCTGACTTTC.

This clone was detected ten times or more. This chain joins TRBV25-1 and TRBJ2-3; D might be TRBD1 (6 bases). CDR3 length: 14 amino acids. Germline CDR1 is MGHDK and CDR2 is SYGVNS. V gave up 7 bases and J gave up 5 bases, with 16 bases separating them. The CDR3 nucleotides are TGTGCCAGCAATGGGGGCCTCTCCGTAGATACGCAGTATTTT. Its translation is CASNGGLSVDTQYF. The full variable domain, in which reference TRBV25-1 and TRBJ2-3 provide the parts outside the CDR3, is EADIYQTPRYLVIGTGKKITLECSQTMGHDKMYWYQQDPGMELHLIHYSYGVNSTEKGDLSSESTVSRIRTEHFPLTLESARPSHTSQYLCASNGGLSVDTQYFGPGTRLTVL.

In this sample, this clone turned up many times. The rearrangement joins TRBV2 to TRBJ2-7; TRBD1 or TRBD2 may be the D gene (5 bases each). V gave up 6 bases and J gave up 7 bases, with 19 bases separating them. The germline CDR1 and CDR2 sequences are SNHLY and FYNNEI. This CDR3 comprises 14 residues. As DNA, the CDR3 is TGTGCCAGCAGCGCCGGGACCGAGTTCGGAGAGCAGTACTTC. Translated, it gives CASSAGTEFGEQYF.

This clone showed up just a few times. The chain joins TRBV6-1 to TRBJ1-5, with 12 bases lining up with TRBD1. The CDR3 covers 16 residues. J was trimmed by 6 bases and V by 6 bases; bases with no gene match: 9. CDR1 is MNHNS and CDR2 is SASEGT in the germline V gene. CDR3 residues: CASRTGTGGSGQPQHF. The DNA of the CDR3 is TGTGCCAGCAGAACCGGGACAGGGGGCTCAGGTCAGCCCCAGCATTTT.

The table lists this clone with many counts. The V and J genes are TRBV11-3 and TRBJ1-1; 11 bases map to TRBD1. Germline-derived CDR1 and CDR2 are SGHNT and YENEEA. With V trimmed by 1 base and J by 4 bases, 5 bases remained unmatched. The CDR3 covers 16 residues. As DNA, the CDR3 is TGTGCCAGCAGCTTAGTTCGGGACAGGGGGTGCACTGAAGCTTTCTTT. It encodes CASSLVRDRGCTEAFF.

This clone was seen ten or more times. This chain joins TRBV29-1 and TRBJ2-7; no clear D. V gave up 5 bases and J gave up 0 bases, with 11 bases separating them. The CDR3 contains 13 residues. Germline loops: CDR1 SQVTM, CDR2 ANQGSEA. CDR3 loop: CSVLSRSSYEQYF. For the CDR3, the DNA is TGCAGCGTTCTTTCCAGGAGCTCCTACGAGCAGTACTTC.

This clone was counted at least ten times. The CDR3 sequence: CASSFTGVSGNTIYF. DNA for the CDR3: TGTGCCAGCAGCTTTACAGGGGTCTCTGGAAACACCATATATTTT. The rearrangement joins TRBV7-9 to TRBJ1-3; 7 bases are shared with TRBD1. V shed 3 bases and J 0 bases; nucleotides not matched to a gene: 2. Germline V CDR1 and CDR2: SEHNR, FQNEAQ (reference sequence). The CDR3 extends over 15 amino acids.

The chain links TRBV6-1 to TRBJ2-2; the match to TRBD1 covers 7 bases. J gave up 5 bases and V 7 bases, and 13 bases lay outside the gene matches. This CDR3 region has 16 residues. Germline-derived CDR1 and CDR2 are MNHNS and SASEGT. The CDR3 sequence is CASTPLQGRKTGELFF. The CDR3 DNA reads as TGTGCCAGCACCCCACTACAGGGGAGAAAGACCGGGGAGCTGTTTTTT.

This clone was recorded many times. The CDR3, as DNA: TGCGCCAGCAGCTTGGAAGGGACTAGCGGGTACTCCTACGAGCAGTACTTC. It yields the protein CASSLEGTSGYSYEQYF. The chain combines TRBV5-1 with TRBJ2-7; 12 bases line up with TRBD2. This CDR3 spans 17 amino acids. Unmatched junction bases numbered 4, after V lost 0 bases and J lost 0 bases. Germline-derived CDR1 and CDR2 are SGHRS and YFSETQ.

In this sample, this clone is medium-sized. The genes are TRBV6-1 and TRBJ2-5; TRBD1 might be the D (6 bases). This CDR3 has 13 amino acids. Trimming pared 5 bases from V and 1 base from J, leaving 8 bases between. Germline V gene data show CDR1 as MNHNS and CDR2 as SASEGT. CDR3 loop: CASSTGLQETQYF. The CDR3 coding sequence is TGTGCCAGCAGTACAGGGCTCCAAGAGACCCAGTACTTC.

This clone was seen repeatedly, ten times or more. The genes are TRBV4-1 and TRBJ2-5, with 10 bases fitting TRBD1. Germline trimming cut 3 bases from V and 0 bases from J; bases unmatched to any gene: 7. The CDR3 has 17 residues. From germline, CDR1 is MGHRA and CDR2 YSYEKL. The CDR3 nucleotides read TGCGCCAGCAGCCAGCTCCCGACAGGGGGCTACCAAGAGACCCAGTACTTC. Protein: CASSQLPTGGYQETQYF.